The T cell receptor (beta chain) under discussion was sequenced for a study of blood T cell repertoires in COVID-19. The wider study: Collection of acute and convalescent COVID-19 samples took place in the United States, Italy and Spain. The analysed material was cDNA or gDNA that came from T cells, B-cell-depleted T cells, or PBMCs.

In the original analysis: Nucleated cell number was recorded as an estimate derived from reference gene primer amplification. Using immunoSEQ multiplex PCR, the repertoire was profiled, and TCRdb retains in-frame clones only, with some absent. That table supplies the V and J calls and clone size; D and trimming were determined from the DNA. The data contain 100,000 to 150,000 clones, about four fifths of them singletons. The length of the CDR3 is 17 residues. Between the trimmed V and J ends, which lost 2 bases and 1 base, there was a span of 15 bases. From germline, CDR1 is MDHEN and CDR2 SYDVKM. Sequenced material: peripheral blood. This receptor was identified in a man aged 35-49 years with active or convalescent COVID-19. V is TRBV28 and J is TRBJ1-5; D is possibly TRBD1 (5 bases). CDR3 DNA: TGTGCCAGCAGTTTAGCAGGGATAAGGAAAAGCAATCAGCCCCAGCATTTT. This encodes CASSLAGIRKSNQPQHF.